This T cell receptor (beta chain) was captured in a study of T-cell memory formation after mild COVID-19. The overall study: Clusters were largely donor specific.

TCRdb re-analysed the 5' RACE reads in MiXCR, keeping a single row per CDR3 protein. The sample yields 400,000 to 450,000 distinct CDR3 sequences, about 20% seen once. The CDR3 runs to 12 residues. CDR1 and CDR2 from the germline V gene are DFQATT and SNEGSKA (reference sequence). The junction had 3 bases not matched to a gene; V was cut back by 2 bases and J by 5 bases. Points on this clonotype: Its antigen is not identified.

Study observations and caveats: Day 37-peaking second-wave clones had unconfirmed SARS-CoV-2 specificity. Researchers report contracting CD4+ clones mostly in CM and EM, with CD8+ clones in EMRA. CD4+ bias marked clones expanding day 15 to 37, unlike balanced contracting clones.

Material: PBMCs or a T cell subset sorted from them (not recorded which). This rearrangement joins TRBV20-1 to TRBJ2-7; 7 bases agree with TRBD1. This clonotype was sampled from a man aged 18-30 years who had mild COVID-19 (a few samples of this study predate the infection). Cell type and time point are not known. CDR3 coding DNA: TGCAGTGCTAGAAGACAGGGTAACGAGCAGTACTTC. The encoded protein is CSARRQGNEQYF.